The text below deals with one TCR beta chain. Its cognate antigen is unknown. Total RNA, at least 6 micrograms per sample, came from PBMCs. The data were taken from a study of blood T cells in healthy people across ages. Next came a second PCR, run for about 7 to 12 cycles, which used a sample-barcoded 5' primer along with a J-beta primer mix. TCRdb ran MiXCR on the 5' RACE reads and lists one entry per CDR3 protein. The sample yields over 1,500,000 distinct CDR3 sequences, roughly 52% seen once. Points from the study as a whole: Using unsorted PBMCs precluded a conclusive naive versus antigen-experienced comparison. The study regarded diversity estimates from one million T cells as underestimates.

In germline, CDR1 is SGDLS, CDR2 YYNGEE. Trimming left V 0 bases short and J 4 bases short, with 9 bases between. The CDR3 has 14 residues. The TCR originated in a woman aged 40 to 49 in good health. This sequence joins TRBV9 and TRBJ2-3; the D is unclear. The sequenced sample consisted of blood. CDR3 nucleotide sequence: TGTGCCAGCAGCGTAGAAGGGTCTGCAGATACGCAGTATTTT. Its protein product is CASSVEGSADTQYF.